This TCR beta chain stems from a study of beta chain features in type 1 diabetes. The sequenced template was cDNA made from the entire isolated RNA. Measured with immunoSEQ multiplex PCR; TCRdb has only the in-frame clones, and not every one. This sample has 400,000 to 450,000 clones, with around 14% found just once. This CDR3 has 19 amino acids. V was pared by 0 bases and J by 0 bases, with 15 bases between. This clone was counted only a few times. This rearrangement joins TRBV23-1 to TRBJ2-6; D ambiguous. TRBV23-1 is reported as an ORF; its role is uncertain. The source material was naive CD4+ T cells from blood. This receptor was taken from a young man in good health. Written as DNA, the CDR3 is TGCGCCAGCAGTCAATCAAAGAACATGAGGAGCTCTGGGGCCAACGTCCTGACTTTC. Amino acids: CASSQSKNMRSSGANVLTF.